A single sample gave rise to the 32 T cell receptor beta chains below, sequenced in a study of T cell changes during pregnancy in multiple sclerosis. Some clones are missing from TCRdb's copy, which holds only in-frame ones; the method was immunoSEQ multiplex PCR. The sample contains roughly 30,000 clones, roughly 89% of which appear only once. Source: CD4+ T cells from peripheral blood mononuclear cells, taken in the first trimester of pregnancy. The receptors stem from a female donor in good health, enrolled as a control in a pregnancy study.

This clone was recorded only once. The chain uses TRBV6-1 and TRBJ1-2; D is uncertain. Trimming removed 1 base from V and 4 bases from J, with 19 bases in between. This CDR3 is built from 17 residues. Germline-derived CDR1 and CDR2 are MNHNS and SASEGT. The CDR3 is CASSEVWAAALGYGYTF. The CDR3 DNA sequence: TGTGCCAGCAGTGAAGTTTGGGCCGCCGCGTTAGGCTATGGCTACACCTTC.

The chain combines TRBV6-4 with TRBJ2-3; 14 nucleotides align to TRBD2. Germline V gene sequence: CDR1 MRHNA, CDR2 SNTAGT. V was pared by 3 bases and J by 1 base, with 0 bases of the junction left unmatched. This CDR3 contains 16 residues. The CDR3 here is CASSETSGGGTDTQYF. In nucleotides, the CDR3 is TGTGCCAGCAGTGAGACTAGCGGGGGGGGCACAGATACGCAGTATTTT.

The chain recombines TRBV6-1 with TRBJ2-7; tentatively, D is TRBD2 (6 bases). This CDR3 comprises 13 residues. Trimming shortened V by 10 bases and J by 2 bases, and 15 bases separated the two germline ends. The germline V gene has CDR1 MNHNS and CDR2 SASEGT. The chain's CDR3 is CATSPGSTYEQYF. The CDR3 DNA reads TGTGCCACTAGCCCCGGGAGTACCTACGAGCAGTACTTC.

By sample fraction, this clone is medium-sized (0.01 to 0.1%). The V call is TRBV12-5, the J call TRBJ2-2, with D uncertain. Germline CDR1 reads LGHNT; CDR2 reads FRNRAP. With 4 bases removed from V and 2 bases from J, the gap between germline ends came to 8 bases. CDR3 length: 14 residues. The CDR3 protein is CASGSSRNTGELFF. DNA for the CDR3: TGTGCTAGTGGTTCCTCTAGAAACACCGGGGAGCTGTTTTTT. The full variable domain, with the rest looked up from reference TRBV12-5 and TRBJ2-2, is DARVTQTPRHKVTEMGQEVTMRCQPILGHNTVFWYRQTMMQGLELLAYFRNRAPLDDSGMPKDRFSAEMPDATLATLKIQPSEPRDSAVYFCASGSSRNTGELFFGEGSRLTVL.

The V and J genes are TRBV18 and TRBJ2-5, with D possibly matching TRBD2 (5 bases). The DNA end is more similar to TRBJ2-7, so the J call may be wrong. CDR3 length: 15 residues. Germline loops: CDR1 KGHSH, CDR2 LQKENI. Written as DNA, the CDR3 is TGTGCCAGCTCACTCAGCGGAACCAGCTCCTACGAGCAGTACTTC. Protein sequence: CASSLSGTSSYEQYF.

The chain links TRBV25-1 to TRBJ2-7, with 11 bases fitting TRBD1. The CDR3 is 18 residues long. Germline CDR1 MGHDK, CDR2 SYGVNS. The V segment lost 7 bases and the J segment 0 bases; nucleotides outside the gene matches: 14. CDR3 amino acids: CASMGGTGGPGLSYEQYF. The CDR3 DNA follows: TGTGCCAGCATGGGAGGGACAGGGGGGCCGGGACTCTCCTACGAGCAGTACTTC.

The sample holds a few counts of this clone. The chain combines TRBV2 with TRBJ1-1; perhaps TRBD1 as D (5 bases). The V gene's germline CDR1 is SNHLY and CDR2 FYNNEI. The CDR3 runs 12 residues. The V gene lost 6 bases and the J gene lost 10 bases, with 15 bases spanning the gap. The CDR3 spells CASRGTFIGAFF. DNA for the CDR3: TGTGCCAGCAGGGGGACTTTCATCGGAGCTTTCTTT.

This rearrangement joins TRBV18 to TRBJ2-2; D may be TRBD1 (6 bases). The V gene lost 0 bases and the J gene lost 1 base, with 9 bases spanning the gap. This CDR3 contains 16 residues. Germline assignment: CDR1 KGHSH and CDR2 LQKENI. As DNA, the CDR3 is TGTGCCAGCTCACCACCGTCACAGGGGAACACCGGGGAGCTGTTTTTT. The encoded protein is CASSPPSQGNTGELFF.

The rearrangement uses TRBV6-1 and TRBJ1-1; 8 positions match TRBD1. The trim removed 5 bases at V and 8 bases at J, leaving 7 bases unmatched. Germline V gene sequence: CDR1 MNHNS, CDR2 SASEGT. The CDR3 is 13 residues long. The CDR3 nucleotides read TGTGCCAGCAGTTCGGACAGGGAAAAGGAAGCTTTCTTT. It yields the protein CASSSDREKEAFF.

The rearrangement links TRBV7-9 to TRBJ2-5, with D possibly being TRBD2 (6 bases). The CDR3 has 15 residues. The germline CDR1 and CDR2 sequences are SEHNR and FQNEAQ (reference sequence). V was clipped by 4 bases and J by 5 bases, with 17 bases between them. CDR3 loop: CASSSRLEVVETQYF. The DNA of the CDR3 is TGTGCCAGCAGCTCCAGACTAGAGGTTGTTGAGACCCAGTACTTC. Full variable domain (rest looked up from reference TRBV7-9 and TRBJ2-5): DTGVSQNPRHKITKRGQNVTFRCDPISEHNRLYWYRQTLGQGPEFLTYFQNEAQLEKSRLLSDRFSAERPKGSFSTLEIQRTEQGDSAMYLCASSSRLEVVETQYFGPGTRLLVL.

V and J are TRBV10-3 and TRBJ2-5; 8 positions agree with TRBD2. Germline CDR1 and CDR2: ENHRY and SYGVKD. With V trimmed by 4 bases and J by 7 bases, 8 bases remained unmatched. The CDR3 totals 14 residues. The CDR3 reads CAISGQREFGTQYF. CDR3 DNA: TGTGCCATCAGTGGCCAGCGGGAGTTCGGGACCCAGTACTTC.

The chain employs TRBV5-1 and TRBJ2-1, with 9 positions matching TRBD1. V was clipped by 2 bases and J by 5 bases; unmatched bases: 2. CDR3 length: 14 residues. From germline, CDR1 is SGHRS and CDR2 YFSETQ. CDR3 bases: TGCGCCAGCAGCTTAGGACAGGGGAACAATGAGCAGTTCTTC. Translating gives CASSLGQGNNEQFF.

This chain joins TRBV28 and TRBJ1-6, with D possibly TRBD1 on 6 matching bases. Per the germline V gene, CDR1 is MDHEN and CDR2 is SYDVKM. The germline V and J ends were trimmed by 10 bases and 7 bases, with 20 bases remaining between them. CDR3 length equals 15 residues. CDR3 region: CATLIPGERNSPLHF. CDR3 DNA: TGTGCCACTCTTATTCCAGGGGAGAGAAATTCACCCCTCCACTTT.

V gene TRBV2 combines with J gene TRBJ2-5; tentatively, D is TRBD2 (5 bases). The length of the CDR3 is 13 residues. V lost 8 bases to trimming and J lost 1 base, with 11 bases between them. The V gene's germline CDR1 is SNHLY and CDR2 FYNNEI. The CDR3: CASSVDSQETQYF. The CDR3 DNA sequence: TGTGCCAGCTCGGTGGACTCCCAAGAGACCCAGTACTTC.

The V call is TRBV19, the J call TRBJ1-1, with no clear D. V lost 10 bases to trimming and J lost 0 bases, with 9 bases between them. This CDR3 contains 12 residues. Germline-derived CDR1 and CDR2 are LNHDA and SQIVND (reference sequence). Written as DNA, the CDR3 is TGTGCCACTACAGCTCTGAACACTGAAGCTTTCTTT. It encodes CATTALNTEAFF.

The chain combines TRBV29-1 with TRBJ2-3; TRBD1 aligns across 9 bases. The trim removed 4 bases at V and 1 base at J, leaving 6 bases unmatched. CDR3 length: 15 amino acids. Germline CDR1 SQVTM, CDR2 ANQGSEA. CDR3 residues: CSVGVWDRGTDTQYF. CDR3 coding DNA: TGCAGCGTTGGTGTTTGGGACAGGGGCACAGATACGCAGTATTTT.

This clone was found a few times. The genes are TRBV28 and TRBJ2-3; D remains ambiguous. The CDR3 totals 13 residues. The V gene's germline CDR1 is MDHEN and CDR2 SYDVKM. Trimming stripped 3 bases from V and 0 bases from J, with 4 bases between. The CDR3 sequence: CASSFQSTDTQYF. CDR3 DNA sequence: TGTGCCAGCAGTTTCCAGAGCACAGATACGCAGTATTTT.

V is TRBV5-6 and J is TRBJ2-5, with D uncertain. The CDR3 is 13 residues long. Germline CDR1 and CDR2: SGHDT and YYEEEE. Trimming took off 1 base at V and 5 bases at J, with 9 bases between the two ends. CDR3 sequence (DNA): TGTGCCAGCAGCTTGTCCGGAGTCGAGACCCAGTACTTC. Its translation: CASSLSGVETQYF.

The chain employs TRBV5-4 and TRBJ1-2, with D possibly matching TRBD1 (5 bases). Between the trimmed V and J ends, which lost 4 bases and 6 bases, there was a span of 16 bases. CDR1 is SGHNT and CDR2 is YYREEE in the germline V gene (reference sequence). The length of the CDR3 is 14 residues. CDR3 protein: CASSRNQGRNGYTF. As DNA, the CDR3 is TGTGCCAGCAGCCGGAATCAGGGTCGAAATGGCTACACCTTC.

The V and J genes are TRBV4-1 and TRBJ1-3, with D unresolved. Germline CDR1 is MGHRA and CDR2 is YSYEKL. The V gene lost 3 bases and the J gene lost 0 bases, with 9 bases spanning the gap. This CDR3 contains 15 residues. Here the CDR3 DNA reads TGCGCCAGCAGCCAGGAGGGAAACTCTGGAAACACCATATATTTT. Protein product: CASSQEGNSGNTIYF.

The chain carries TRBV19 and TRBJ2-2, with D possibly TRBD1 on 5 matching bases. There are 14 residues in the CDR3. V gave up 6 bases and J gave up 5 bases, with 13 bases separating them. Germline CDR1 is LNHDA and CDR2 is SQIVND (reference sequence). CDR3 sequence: CASSPTDKTGELFF. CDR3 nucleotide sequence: TGTGCCAGTAGCCCGACAGATAAAACCGGGGAGCTGTTTTTT.

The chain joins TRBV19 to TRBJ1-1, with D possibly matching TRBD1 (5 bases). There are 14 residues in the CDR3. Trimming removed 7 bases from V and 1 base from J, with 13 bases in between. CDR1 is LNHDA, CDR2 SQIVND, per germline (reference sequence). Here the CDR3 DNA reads TGTGCCAGTACCATGGGAGGACAGAACACTGAAGCTTTCTTT. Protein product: CASTMGGQNTEAFF.

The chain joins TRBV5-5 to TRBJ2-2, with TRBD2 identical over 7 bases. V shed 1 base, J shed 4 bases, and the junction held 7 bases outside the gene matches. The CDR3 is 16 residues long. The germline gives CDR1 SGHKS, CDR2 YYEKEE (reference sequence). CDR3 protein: CASSLRLGEGTGELFF. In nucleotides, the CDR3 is TGTGCCAGCAGCTTGAGATTAGGGGAGGGCACCGGGGAGCTGTTTTTT.

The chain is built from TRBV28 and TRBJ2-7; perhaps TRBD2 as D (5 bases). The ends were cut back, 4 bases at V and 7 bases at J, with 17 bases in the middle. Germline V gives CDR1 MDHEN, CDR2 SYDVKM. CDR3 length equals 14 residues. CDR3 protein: CASSSSGVGWEQYF. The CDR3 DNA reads TGTGCCAGCAGTTCAAGCGGAGTCGGTTGGGAGCAGTACTTC.

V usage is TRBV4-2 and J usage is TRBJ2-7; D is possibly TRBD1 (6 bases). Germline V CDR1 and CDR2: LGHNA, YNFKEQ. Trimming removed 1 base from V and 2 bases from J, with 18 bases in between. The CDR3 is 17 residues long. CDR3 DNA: TGTGCCAGCAGCCAAGCCCACGGGACAATATACGCCTACGAGCAGTACTTC. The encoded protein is CASSQAHGTIYAYEQYF.

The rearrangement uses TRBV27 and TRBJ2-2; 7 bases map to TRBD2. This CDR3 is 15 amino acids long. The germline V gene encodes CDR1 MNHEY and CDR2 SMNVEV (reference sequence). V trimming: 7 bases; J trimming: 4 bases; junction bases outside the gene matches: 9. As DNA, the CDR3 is TGTGCCAGCAAGGGCGGCGGGAGTGGCACCGGGGAGCTGTTTTTT. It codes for CASKGGGSGTGELFF.

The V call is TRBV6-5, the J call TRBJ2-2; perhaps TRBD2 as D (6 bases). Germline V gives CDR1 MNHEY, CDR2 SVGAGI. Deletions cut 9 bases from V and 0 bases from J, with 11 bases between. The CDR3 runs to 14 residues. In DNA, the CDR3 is TGTGCCAGTAGATTAGCGGCGAACACCGGGGAGCTGTTTTTT. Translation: CASRLAANTGELFF.

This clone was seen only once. The CDR3 loop is CASSLQGNQPQHF. The DNA for the CDR3 is TGTGCCAGCAGCCTACAGGGGAATCAGCCCCAGCATTTT. This chain uses TRBV7-2 with TRBJ1-5; 7 bases fit TRBD1. CDR1 and CDR2 from the germline V gene are SGHTA and FQGNSA. V lost 5 bases, J lost 4 bases, and 2 bases stayed unmatched. The CDR3 totals 13 residues.

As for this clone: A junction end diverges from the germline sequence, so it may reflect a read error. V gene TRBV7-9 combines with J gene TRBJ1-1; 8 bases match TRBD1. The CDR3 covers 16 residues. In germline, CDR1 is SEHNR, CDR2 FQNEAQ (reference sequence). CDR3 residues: CAGSWGQEPMNTEAFF. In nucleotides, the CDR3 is TGTGCCGGCAGCTGGGGACAGGAACCTATGAACACTGAAGCTTTCTTT.

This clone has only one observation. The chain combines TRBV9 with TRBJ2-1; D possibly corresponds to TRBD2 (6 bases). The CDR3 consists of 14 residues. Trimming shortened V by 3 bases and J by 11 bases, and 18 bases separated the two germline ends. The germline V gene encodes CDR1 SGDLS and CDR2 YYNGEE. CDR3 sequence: CASSDPRDQVQQFF. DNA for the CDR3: TGTGCCAGCAGCGACCCGCGGGACCAGGTACAGCAGTTCTTC.

CDR3 coding DNA: TGTGCCAGCTCACCGGACAGGGGGCTCGGAGAGACCCAGTACTTC. This gives the protein CASSPDRGLGETQYF. The chain uses TRBV18 and TRBJ2-5; 11 nucleotides agree with TRBD1. J was trimmed by 4 bases and V by 3 bases; bases with no gene match: 4. Germline loops: CDR1 KGHSH, CDR2 LQKENI. The CDR3 runs 15 residues.

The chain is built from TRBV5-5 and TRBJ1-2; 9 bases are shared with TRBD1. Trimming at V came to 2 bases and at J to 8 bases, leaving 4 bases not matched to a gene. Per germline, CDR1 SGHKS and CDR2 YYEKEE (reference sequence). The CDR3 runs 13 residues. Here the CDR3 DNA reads TGTGCCAGCAGCTTTGGGACAGGGCCGGGCTACACCTTC. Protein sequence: CASSFGTGPGYTF. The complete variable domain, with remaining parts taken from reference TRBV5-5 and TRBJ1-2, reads DAGVTQSPTHLIKTRGQQVTLRCSPISGHKSVSWYQQVLGQGPQFIFQYYEKEERGRGNFPDRFSARQFPNYSSELNVNALLLGDSALYLCASSFGTGPGYTFGSGTRLTVV.